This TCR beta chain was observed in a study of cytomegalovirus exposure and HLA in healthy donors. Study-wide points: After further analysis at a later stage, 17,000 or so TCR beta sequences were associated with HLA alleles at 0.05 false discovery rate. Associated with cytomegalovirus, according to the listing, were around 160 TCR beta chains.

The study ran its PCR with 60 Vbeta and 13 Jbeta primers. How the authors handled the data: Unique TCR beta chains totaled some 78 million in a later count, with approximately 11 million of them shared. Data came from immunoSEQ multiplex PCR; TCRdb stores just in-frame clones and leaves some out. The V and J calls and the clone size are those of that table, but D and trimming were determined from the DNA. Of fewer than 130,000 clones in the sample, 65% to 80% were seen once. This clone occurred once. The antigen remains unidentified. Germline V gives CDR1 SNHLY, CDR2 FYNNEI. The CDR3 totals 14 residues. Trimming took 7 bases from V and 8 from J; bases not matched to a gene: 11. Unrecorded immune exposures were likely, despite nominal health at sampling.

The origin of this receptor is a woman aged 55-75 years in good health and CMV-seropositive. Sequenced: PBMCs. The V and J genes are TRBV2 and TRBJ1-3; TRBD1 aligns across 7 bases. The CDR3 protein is CASKKGASRDTIYF. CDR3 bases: TGTGCCAGCAAGAAGGGGGCTTCAAGAGACACCATATATTTT.